The 30 T cell receptor beta chains listed next were all sequenced from one sample in a study of T cell responses to AZD1222 COVID-19 vaccine. Here immunoSEQ multiplex PCR was the method, and the copy in TCRdb shows in-frame clones only, minus some. The top ten clones hold roughly a quarter of a sample with some 200,000 clones, about 88% of them seen once. The sample in question was peripheral blood, obtained 28 days after the second AZD1222 dose. These receptors were collected from an adult who received the AZD1222 COVID-19 vaccine.

About this clone: The same CDR3 can be traced to other DNA sequences in this sample. V gene TRBV7-2 combines with J gene TRBJ2-5; no definite D call. Between the trimmed V and J ends, which lost 1 base and 2 bases, there was a span of 5 bases. Germline lookup yields CDR1 SGHTA and CDR2 FQGNSA. The CDR3 has 13 amino acids. As DNA, the CDR3 is TGTGCCAGCAGCTTAGGACCTCAAGAGACCCAGTACTTC. Its translation is CASSLGPQETQYF.

The chain is built from TRBV9 and TRBJ1-1; no reliable D call. The CDR3 sequence is 15 residues long. CDR1 and CDR2 (germline): SGDLS, YYNGEE. The germline V and J ends were trimmed by 0 bases and 1 base, with 10 bases remaining between them. CDR3 DNA: TGTGCCAGCAGCGTAGCTACTTTGGGGAACACTGAAGCTTTCTTT. Amino acid sequence: CASSVATLGNTEAFF.

V usage is TRBV7-9 and J usage is TRBJ2-7; D is possibly TRBD1 (5 bases). The CDR3 is made up of 15 amino acids. Trimming cost V 4 bases and J 3 bases, with 16 bases left between them. The germline CDR1 and CDR2 sequences are SEHNR and FQNEAQ (reference sequence). CDR3 in amino acids: CASSSSQGPRYEQYF. In DNA form, the CDR3 reads TGTGCCAGCAGCTCCTCGCAGGGCCCTCGCTACGAGCAGTACTTC.

This clone occurred a few times. The CDR3 DNA follows: TGTGCCAGCAGTTATGGTGGCAACCTGAACACTGAAGCTTTCTTT. It specifies CASSYGGNLNTEAFF. The chain uses TRBV6-5 and TRBJ1-1, with unresolved D. Per the germline V gene, CDR1 is MNHEY and CDR2 is SVGAGI. The length of the CDR3 is 15 residues. V was trimmed by 3 bases and J by 0 bases, leaving 11 bases between them.

The chain is built from TRBV6-5 and TRBJ2-6; 7 nucleotides line up with TRBD2. Germline V gene data show CDR1 as MNHEY and CDR2 as SVGAGI. The CDR3 covers 15 residues. Trimming at V came to 7 bases and at J to 3 bases, leaving 6 bases not matched to a gene. CDR3 residues: CASTRLAGGANVLTF. The CDR3 DNA reads TGTGCCAGCACCAGACTAGCTGGTGGGGCCAACGTCCTGACTTTC.

The V and J genes are TRBV5-8 and TRBJ2-1; D is possibly TRBD2 (6 bases). V was pared by 2 bases and J by 8 bases, with 17 bases between. Germline CDR1 reads SGHTS; CDR2 reads YDEGEE. CDR3 length: 15 residues. The CDR3 sequence: CASSFGEVMWDEQFF. In DNA form, the CDR3 reads TGTGCCAGCAGCTTCGGGGAGGTGATGTGGGATGAGCAGTTCTTC.

The chain uses TRBV28 and TRBJ2-7; weak D call: TRBD2 (6 bases). The germline CDR1 and CDR2 sequences are MDHEN and SYDVKM. The CDR3 extends over 16 amino acids. Trimming removed 5 bases from V and 2 bases from J, with 19 bases in between. CDR3 protein: CASSPLAPSVPYEQYF. The CDR3 coding sequence is TGTGCCAGCAGTCCCCTAGCCCCTAGCGTCCCCTACGAGCAGTACTTC.

This clone appeared a single time. The chain has TRBV6-4 and TRBJ1-1, with 7 bases lining up with TRBD1. The ends lost 2 bases at V and 5 bases at J; junction bases unmatched: 5. Germline V gives CDR1 MRHNA, CDR2 SNTAGT. CDR3 size: 14 residues. Written as DNA, the CDR3 is TGTGCCAGCAGTGACCGGGACAGTAAGACTGAAGCTTTCTTT. Amino acids: CASSDRDSKTEAFF.

The chain combines TRBV7-2 with TRBJ2-1; TRBD2 matches 10 bases. The J segment lost 14 bases and the V segment lost 2 bases, leaving 9 bases of the junction unmatched. The CDR3 contains 14 residues. Germline assignment: CDR1 SGHTA and CDR2 FQGNSA. This CDR3 reads CASSLRSGRALEFF. The DNA of the CDR3 is TGTGCCAGCAGCTTAAGGAGCGGGAGGGCCTTGGAGTTCTTC.

The J gene is TRBJ1-3, the V gene TRBV9; D unclear. This CDR3 comprises 15 residues. V was shortened by 0 bases and J by 0 bases, with 7 bases between the two germline ends. Germline values: CDR1 SGDLS, CDR2 YYNGEE. The CDR3 is CASSVGRGSGNTIYF. Here the CDR3 DNA reads TGTGCCAGCAGCGTAGGGAGAGGCTCTGGAAACACCATATATTTT. The full variable domain, completed using reference TRBV9 and TRBJ1-3, is DSGVTQTPKHLITATGQRVTLRCSPRSGDLSVYWYQQSLDQGLQFLIQYYNGEERAKGNILERFSAQQFPDLHSELNLSSLELGDSALYFCASSVGRGSGNTIYFGEGSWLTVV.

This chain joins TRBV7-9 and TRBJ2-1; TRBD2 matches at 9 bases. Germline CDR1 is SEHNR and CDR2 is FQNEAQ (reference sequence). This CDR3 contains 18 residues. V dropped 3 bases and J dropped 6; count of bases not matched to a gene: 15. This chain's CDR3 is CASSFPEGAREGRNEQFF. The CDR3 DNA reads TGTGCCAGCAGCTTCCCGGAGGGAGCGCGGGAGGGTCGCAATGAGCAGTTCTTC.

This chain connects TRBV18 to TRBJ1-1; D not certain. V was pared by 0 bases and J by 1 base, with 6 bases between. This CDR3 has 14 amino acids. Per germline, CDR1 KGHSH and CDR2 LQKENI. CDR3 nucleotide sequence: TGTGCCAGCTCACCACCGGTTCCGAACACTGAAGCTTTCTTT. Translation gives CASSPPVPNTEAFF.

The rearrangement joins TRBV10-3 to TRBJ2-1; perhaps TRBD1 as D (6 bases). Germline V gene lookup returns CDR1 ENHRY and CDR2 SYGVKD. The V gene lost 3 bases and the J gene lost 7 bases, with 13 bases spanning the gap. The CDR3 covers 14 residues. The CDR3 DNA reads TGTGCCATCAGTGAAAGGGGGAGTCGAAATGAGCAGTTCTTC. Amino acids: CAISERGSRNEQFF.

This chain joins TRBV19 and TRBJ2-5, with unresolved D. The CDR3 has 15 amino acids. Deletions cut 0 bases from V and 5 bases from J, with 13 bases between. In germline, CDR1 is LNHDA, CDR2 SQIVND (reference sequence). CDR3 sequence reads: CASSIDAASRETQYF. As DNA, the CDR3 is TGTGCCAGTAGTATAGATGCGGCATCGCGGGAGACCCAGTACTTC.

V gene TRBV27 combines with J gene TRBJ1-3, with TRBD1 matching 8 bases. The CDR3 is 18 amino acids. V shed 5 bases, J shed 4 bases, and the junction held 16 bases outside the gene matches. CDR1 MNHEY and CDR2 SMNVEV come from the germline V gene (reference sequence). The CDR3 reads CASSPHRALQGVGNTIYF. CDR3 in DNA: TGTGCCAGCAGTCCTCACCGGGCCTTACAGGGGGTCGGAAACACCATATATTTT.

Details on this clone: A junction boundary mismatches the germline segment, possibly from a read error. The chain employs TRBV7-7 and TRBJ2-2, with D perhaps matching TRBD2 (7 bases). The CDR3 consists of 16 residues. The germline gives CDR1 SSHAT, CDR2 FNYEAQ (reference sequence). The CDR3 DNA reads as TGTGCTAGCAGCTTAGCGAGGCAGGGGAGGGCCGGGGAGCTGTTTTTT. It is translated as CASSLARQGRAGELFF.

V usage is TRBV27 and J usage is TRBJ2-2; 8 bases fit TRBD1. The CDR3 has 14 amino acids. In germline, CDR1 is MNHEY, CDR2 SMNVEV (reference sequence). J gave up 6 bases and V 5 bases, and 5 bases lay outside the gene matches. For the CDR3, the DNA is TGTGCCAGCAGTCCGACAGGGGTCGCCGGGGAGCTGTTTTTT. This gives the protein CASSPTGVAGELFF.

The rearrangement links TRBV28 to TRBJ1-1, with 11 nucleotides matching TRBD1. The CDR3 is 18 amino acids. The trim removed 3 bases at V and 3 bases at J, leaving 12 bases unmatched. CDR1 MDHEN and CDR2 SYDVKM come from the germline V gene. CDR3 nucleotides: TGTGCCAGCAGTTTCCGCGGACAGGGGGCGGTGAAGGACACTGAAGCTTTCTTT. This encodes CASSFRGQGAVKDTEAFF.

This chain uses TRBV7-2 with TRBJ2-7; 9 bases fit TRBD2. CDR1 and CDR2 (germline): SGHTA, FQGNSA. The CDR3 spans 15 residues. The trim removed 5 bases at V and 3 bases at J, leaving 8 bases unmatched. CDR3 residues: CASSGSGSRIYEQYF. The DNA of the CDR3 is TGTGCCAGCAGCGGTAGCGGGAGTAGGATCTACGAGCAGTACTTC. Combining the CDR3 with reference TRBV7-2 and TRBJ2-7 gives the whole variable domain GAGVSQSPSNKVTEKGKDVELRCDPISGHTALYWYRQSLGQGLEFLIYFQGNSAPDKSGLPSDRFSAERTGGSVSTLTIQRTQQEDSAVYLCASSGSGSRIYEQYFGPGTRLTVT.

V is TRBV5-4 and J is TRBJ2-5, with D possibly matching TRBD1 (6 bases). Trimming took off 1 base at V and 5 bases at J, with 12 bases between the two ends. The V gene's germline CDR1 is SGHNT and CDR2 YYREEE (reference sequence). There are 14 residues in the CDR3. The CDR3 DNA reads as TGTGCCAGCAGCTTGATGGGGGCGCGGGAGACCCAGTACTTC. Amino acid sequence: CASSLMGARETQYF. The full variable domain, with the rest looked up from reference TRBV5-4 and TRBJ2-5, is ETGVTQSPTHLIKTRGQQVTLRCSSQSGHNTVSWYQQALGQGPQFIFQYYREEENGRGNFPPRFSGLQFPNYSSELNVNALELDDSALYLCASSLMGARETQYFGPGTRLLVL.

V gene TRBV28 combines with J gene TRBJ2-3; D call uncertain. Trimming pared 3 bases from V and 1 base from J, leaving 14 bases between. The CDR3 consists of 16 residues. Germline CDR1 reads MDHEN; CDR2 reads SYDVKM. CDR3 in DNA: TGTGCCAGCAGTTTGGATCGGATCCGGGGCACAGATACGCAGTATTTT. Translating gives CASSLDRIRGTDTQYF.

The chain combines TRBV3-1 (or the pseudogene TRBV3-2) with TRBJ2-3, with D perhaps being TRBD1 or TRBD2 (5 bases each). V lost 1 base, J lost 2 bases, and 10 bases lay in between. CDR3 length: 15 amino acids. Germline assignment: CDR1 LGHDT and CDR2 YNNKEL (reference sequence). CDR3 protein: CASSQAGLPTDTQYF. The CDR3 DNA reads TGTGCCAGCAGCCAAGCGGGGCTACCCACAGATACGCAGTATTTT.

This clone was detected only once. This sequence joins TRBV3-1 (or the pseudogene TRBV3-2) and TRBJ2-1, with TRBD2 matching over 13 bases. Germline-derived CDR1 and CDR2 are LGHDT and YNNKEL (reference sequence). The CDR3 runs to 17 residues. V shed 1 base, J shed 8 bases, and the junction held 8 bases outside the gene matches. CDR3: CASSQAGLAGEGDEQFF. The CDR3 DNA follows: TGTGCCAGCAGCCAAGCAGGACTAGCGGGAGAAGGAGATGAGCAGTTCTTC.

This clone was found once. The chain combines TRBV27 with TRBJ2-7; TRBD1 is a possible D gene (6 bases). The CDR3 is 14 amino acids. The germline CDR1 and CDR2 sequences are MNHEY and SMNVEV (reference sequence). Trimming pared 6 bases from V and 9 bases from J, leaving 21 bases between. The CDR3: CASRGTWRFVGQYF. CDR3 bases: TGTGCCAGCAGGGGGACATGGCGTTTTGTCGGGCAGTACTTC.

This clone appeared a few times. This chain links TRBV4-1 with TRBJ1-5; no reliable D call. Trimming pared 0 bases from V and 1 base from J, leaving 10 bases between. CDR1 and CDR2 from the germline V gene are MGHRA and YSYEKL. CDR3 length equals 16 residues. The CDR3, as DNA: TGCGCCAGCAGCCAAGATCCCGGAAACAGCAATCAGCCCCAGCATTTT. Translating it yields CASSQDPGNSNQPQHF.

The V and J genes are TRBV7-2 and TRBJ2-1; D perhaps matches TRBD1 (6 bases). Trimming took off 3 bases at V and 3 bases at J, with 12 bases between the two ends. The germline V gene has CDR1 SGHTA and CDR2 FQGNSA. The CDR3 covers 15 residues. The CDR3 sequence: CASSLGAQYYNEQFF. DNA for the CDR3: TGTGCCAGCAGCTTGGGGGCCCAGTACTACAATGAGCAGTTCTTC.

The rearrangement joins TRBV27 to TRBJ2-7, with D uncertain. CDR3 length: 13 amino acids. Germline V gene sequence: CDR1 MNHEY, CDR2 SMNVEV (reference sequence). The V end lost 5 bases, the J end lost 2 bases, and 10 bases lay between the germline ends. CDR3 nucleotides: TGTGCCAGCAGTCTATATTACACCTACGAGCAGTACTTC. This encodes CASSLYYTYEQYF.

The chain joins TRBV6-2 or TRBV6-3 to TRBJ2-5; D not certain. Trimming removed 5 bases from V and 2 bases from J, with 15 bases in between. The germline gives CDR1 MNHEY, CDR2 SVGEGT. The CDR3 contains 15 residues. This CDR3 reads CASSHRGRDQETQYF. DNA for the CDR3: TGTGCCAGCAGTCACCGTGGAAGGGATCAAGAGACCCAGTACTTC.

The chain combines TRBV18 with TRBJ2-1; TRBD2 agrees at 8 bases. Per germline, CDR1 KGHSH and CDR2 LQKENI. V shed 0 bases, J shed 6 bases, and the junction held 7 bases outside the gene matches. The CDR3 is 16 amino acids. In nucleotides, the CDR3 is TGTGCCAGCTCACCACCACGACTAGCGCGTTTCAATGAGCAGTTCTTC. This sequence encodes CASSPPRLARFNEQFF.

V and J are TRBV24-1 and TRBJ2-5, with D maybe TRBD1 (6 bases). The length of the CDR3 is 15 residues. Per germline, CDR1 KGHDR and CDR2 SFDVKD. V was shortened by 4 bases and J by 2 bases, with 13 bases between the two germline ends. DNA of the CDR3: TGTGCCACCAGTGACCTGGGACAAACACAAGAGACCCAGTACTTC. Protein product: CATSDLGQTQETQYF.